The entry below gives a single T cell receptor beta chain sequence along with its context. Through negative isolation, CD4+ and CD8+ T cells were obtained, while TEMRA cells were enriched using FACS. With random hexamers, reverse transcription was performed on about 0.5 to 1 ug of RNA. Amplification of TCR beta CDR3 by immunoSEQ multiplex PCR spanned 54 Vbeta and 13 Jbeta. TCRdb re-derived calls from the immunoSEQ multiplex PCR reads in MiXCR, one entry per CDR3 protein. The repertoire holds about 200,000 distinct CDR3 sequences, with roughly 94% as singletons. The data belong to a study of CD8 T cells in Susac syndrome. Trimming removed 3 bases at V and 0 bases at J, with 15 bases between. Germline CDR1 reads GTSNPN; CDR2 reads SVGIG (reference sequence). The CDR3 extends over 17 amino acids.

The sequencing input was CD4+ T cells from PBMCs. The rearrangement uses TRBV30 and TRBJ2-6; TRBD1 is a possible D gene (6 bases). The TCR was taken from a human donor with multiple sclerosis. The CDR3 sequence is CAWRTDSGLSGANVLTF. The CDR3 DNA reads as TGTGCCTGGAGAACGGACAGCGGCCTCTCTGGGGCCAACGTCCTGACTTTC.